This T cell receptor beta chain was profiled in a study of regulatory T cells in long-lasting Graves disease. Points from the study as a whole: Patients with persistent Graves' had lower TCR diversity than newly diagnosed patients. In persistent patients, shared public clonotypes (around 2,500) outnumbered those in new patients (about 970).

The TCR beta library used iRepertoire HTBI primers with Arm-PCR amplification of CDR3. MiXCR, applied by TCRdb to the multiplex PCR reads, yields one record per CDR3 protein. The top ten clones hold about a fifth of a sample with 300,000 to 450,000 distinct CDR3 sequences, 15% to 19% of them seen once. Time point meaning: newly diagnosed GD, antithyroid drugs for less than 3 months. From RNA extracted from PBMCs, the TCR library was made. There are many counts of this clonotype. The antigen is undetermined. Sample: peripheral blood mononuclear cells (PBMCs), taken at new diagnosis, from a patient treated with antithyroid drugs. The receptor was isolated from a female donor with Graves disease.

The CDR3 loop is CASSPFVGEGNQPQHF. DNA of the CDR3: TGTGCCAGCAGCCCCTTCGTAGGGGAAGGCAATCAGCCCCAGCATTTT. The V call is TRBV7-6, the J call TRBJ1-5; D may be TRBD1 (5 bases). The CDR3 length is 16 residues. CDR1 SGHVS and CDR2 FNYEAQ come from the germline V gene. V was clipped by 5 bases and J by 2 bases, with 16 bases between them. The full variable domain, with the rest looked up from reference TRBV7-6 and TRBJ1-5, is GAGVSQSPRYKVTKRGQDVALRCDPISGHVSLYWYRQALGQGPEFLTYFNYEAQQDKSGLPNDRFSAERPEGSISTLTIQRTEQRDSAMYRCASSPFVGEGNQPQHFGDGTRLSIL.